These T cell receptor beta chains were read from a single sample in a study of long-term antiretroviral therapy in people with HIV. Measured with immunoSEQ multiplex PCR; TCRdb has only the in-frame clones, and not every one. The data contain about 24,000 clones, approximately 88% of them singletons. Specimen: unsorted PBMCs, collected roughly 4.5 years after starting antiretroviral therapy. The source is a man between 25 and 39 years old with HIV. CDR3s include the opening cysteine and the closing phenylalanine or tryptophan. A D gene is named only where the DNA matches it firmly. Expanded clones get a size class; other rows say once, few or many, or leave the size out.

>TRBJ2-3|NA|TRBV4-3|TRBD2
CASSPSGGAGDTQYF
TGCGCCAGCAGCCCTTCGGGAGGGGCGGGGGATACGCAGTATTTT
>TRBJ2-7|few|TRBV6-1|NA
CASSEGGFSYEQYF
TGTGCCAGCAGTGAAGGGGGATTCTCCTACGAGCAGTACTTC
>TRBJ2-5|once|TRBV5-1|NA
CASSSLPYQETQYF
TGCGCCAGCAGCTCCCTACCGTACCAAGAGACCCAGTACTTC
>TRBJ1-2|NA|TRBV10-3|NA
CAISEVDGRGGYTF
TGTGCCATCAGTGAGGTTGACGGCCGTGGCGGCTACACCTTC
>TRBJ1-6|NA|TRBV11-2|NA
CASSFETGYNSPLHF
TGTGCCAGCAGCTTTGAGACAGGCTATAATTCACCCCTCCACTTT
>TRBJ2-7|NA|TRBV7-9|NA
CASSFTQGGSSYEQYF
TGTGCCAGCAGCTTCACCCAGGGGGGAAGCTCCTACGAGCAGTACTTC
>TRBJ2-7|NA|TRBV2|TRBD2
CASSELAGYSYEQYF
TGTGCCAGCAGCGAACTAGCGGGGTACTCCTACGAGCAGTACTTC
>TRBJ2-2|NA|TRBV11-2|TRBD2
CASSLETLAANTGELFF
TGTGCCAGCAGCTTAGAGACGCTAGCGGCGAACACCGGGGAGCTGTTTTTT
>TRBJ2-7|NA|TRBV30|TRBD1
CAWSGDSYEQYF
TGTGCCTGGAGTGGGGACAGCTACGAGCAGTACTTC
>TRBJ2-6|NA|TRBV15|TRBD2
CATSRGEGSGANVLTF
TGTGCCACCAGCAGAGGGGAGGGGAGTGGGGCCAACGTCCTGACTTTC